The sequence of this T cell receptor (beta chain) was determined in a study of T cells in localized non-small cell lung cancer. The method was immunoSEQ multiplex PCR; TCRdb's version includes in-frame clones alone and lacks a portion of them. The repertoire holds roughly 61,000 clones, with more than 80% as singletons. The study's findings and limits: The tumor had only one region sequenced, so heterogeneity remains possible. Across samples, adjacent lung featured a median approximately 56 of the top 100 tumor clones. Elevated circulating T cell density in blood was associated with longer overall survival. Highest T cell clonality was seen in uninvolved adjacent lung, surpassing that measured in tumor.

This clone is medium-sized within its sample. Its antigen is unknown. The CDR3 length is 13 residues. Trimming cost V 6 bases and J 1 base, with 9 bases left between them. The germline CDR1 and CDR2 sequences are MNHNY and SVGAGI (reference sequence). Sequences were derived from PBMCs, sampled before any cancer treatment. The genes are TRBV6-6 and TRBJ1-1; D may be TRBD1 (5 bases). This clonotype was obtained from a man aged 40 to 70 with stage II lung adenocarcinoma. CDR3 in amino acids: CASRYDRNTEAFF. DNA of the CDR3: TGTGCCAGCAGGTACGACAGGAACACTGAAGCTTTCTTT.